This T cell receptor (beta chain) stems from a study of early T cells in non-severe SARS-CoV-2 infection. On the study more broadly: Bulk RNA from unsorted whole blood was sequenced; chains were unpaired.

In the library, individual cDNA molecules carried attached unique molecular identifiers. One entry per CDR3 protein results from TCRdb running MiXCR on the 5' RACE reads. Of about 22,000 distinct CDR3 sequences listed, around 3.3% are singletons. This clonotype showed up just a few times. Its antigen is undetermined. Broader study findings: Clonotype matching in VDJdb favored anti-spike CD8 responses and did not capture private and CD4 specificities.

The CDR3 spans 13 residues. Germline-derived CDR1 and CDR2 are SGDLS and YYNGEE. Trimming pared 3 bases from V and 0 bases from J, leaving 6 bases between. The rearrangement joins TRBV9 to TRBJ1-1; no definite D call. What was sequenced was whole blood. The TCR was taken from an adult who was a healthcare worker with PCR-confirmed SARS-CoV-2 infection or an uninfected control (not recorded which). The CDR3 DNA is TGTGCCAGCAGCGGACATATGAACACTGAAGCTTTCTTT. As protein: CASSGHMNTEAFF.